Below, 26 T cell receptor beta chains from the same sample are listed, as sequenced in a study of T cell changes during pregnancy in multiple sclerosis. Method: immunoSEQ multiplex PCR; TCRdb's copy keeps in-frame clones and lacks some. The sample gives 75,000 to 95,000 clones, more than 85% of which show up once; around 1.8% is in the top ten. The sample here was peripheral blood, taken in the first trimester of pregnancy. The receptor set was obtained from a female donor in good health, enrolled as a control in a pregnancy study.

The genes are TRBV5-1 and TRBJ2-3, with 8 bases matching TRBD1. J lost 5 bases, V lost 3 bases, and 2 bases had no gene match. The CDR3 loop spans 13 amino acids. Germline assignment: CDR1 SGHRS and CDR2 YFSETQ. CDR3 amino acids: CASSYGTGDTQYF. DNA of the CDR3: TGCGCCAGCAGCTACGGGACAGGAGATACGCAGTATTTT.

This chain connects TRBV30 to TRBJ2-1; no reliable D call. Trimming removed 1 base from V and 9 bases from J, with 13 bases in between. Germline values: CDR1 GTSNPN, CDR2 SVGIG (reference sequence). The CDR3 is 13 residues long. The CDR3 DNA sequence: TGTGCCTGGAGTGGACCGAACCCGGGTGAGCAGTTCTTC. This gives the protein CAWSGPNPGEQFF. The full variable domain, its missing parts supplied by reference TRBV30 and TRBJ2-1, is SQTIHQWPATLVQPVGSPLSLECTVEGTSNPNLYWYRQAAGRGLQLLFYSVGIGQISSEVPQNLSASRPQDRQFILSSKKLLLSDSGFYLCAWSGPNPGEQFFGPGTRLTVL.

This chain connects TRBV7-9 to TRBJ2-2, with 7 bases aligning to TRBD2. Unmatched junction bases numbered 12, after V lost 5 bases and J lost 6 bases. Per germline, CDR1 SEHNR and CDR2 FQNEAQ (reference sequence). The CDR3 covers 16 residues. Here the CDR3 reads CASSPIFTSDPGELFF. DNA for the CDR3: TGTGCCAGCAGCCCTATCTTTACTAGCGACCCCGGGGAGCTGTTTTTT.

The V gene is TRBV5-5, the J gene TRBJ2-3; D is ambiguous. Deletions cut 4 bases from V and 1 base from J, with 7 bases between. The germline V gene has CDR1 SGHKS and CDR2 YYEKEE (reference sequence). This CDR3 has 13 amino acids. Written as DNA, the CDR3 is TGTGCCAGCAGCCGCGCGGGCACAGATACGCAGTATTTT. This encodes CASSRAGTDTQYF.

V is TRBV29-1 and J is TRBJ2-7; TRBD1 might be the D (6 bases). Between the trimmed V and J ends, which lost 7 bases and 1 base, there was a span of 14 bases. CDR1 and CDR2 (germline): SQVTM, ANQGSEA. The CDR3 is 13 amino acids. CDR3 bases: TGCAGCGCCTTTGACAGGACGTCCTACGAGCAGTACTTC. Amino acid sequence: CSAFDRTSYEQYF.

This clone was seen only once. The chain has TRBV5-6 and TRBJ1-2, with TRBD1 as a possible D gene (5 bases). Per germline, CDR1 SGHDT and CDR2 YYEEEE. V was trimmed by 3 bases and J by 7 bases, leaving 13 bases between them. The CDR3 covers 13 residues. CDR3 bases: TGTGCCAGCAGCTCCCAGGGTTTTTCTGGCTACACCTTC. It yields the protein CASSSQGFSGYTF.

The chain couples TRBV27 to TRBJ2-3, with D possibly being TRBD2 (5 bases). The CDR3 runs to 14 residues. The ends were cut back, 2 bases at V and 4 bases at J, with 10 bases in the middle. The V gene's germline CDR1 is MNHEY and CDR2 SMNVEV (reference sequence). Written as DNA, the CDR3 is TGTGCCAGCAGTTTAGGGGAGTTCTCAGATACGCAGTATTTT. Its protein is CASSLGEFSDTQYF.

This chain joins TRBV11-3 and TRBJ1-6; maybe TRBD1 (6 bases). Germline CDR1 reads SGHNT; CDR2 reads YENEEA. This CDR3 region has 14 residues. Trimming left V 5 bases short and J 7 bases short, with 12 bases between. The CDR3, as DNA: TGTGCCAGCAGCGAACAGGGAATGAATTCACCCCTCCACTTT. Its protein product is CASSEQGMNSPLHF.

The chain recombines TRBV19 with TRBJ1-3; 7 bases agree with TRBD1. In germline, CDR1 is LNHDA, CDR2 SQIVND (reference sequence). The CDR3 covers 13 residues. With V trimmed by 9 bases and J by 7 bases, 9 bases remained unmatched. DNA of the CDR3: TGTGCCAGCACAAGGGGGCAGGGGAACACCATATATTTT. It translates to CASTRGQGNTIYF.

The CDR3 spells CASSVVSQNTEAFF. The CDR3, as DNA: TGTGCCAGCAGCGTAGTAAGCCAGAACACTGAAGCTTTCTTT. The V call is TRBV9, the J call TRBJ1-1; D unresolved. Germline V lookup: CDR1 SGDLS, CDR2 YYNGEE. The CDR3 covers 14 residues. Trimming took off 0 bases at V and 1 base at J, with 7 bases between the two ends.

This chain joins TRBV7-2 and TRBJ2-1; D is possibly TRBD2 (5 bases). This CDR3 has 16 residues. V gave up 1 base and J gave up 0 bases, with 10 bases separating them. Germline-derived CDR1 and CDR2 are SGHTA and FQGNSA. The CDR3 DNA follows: TGTGCCAGCAGCTTAGTTCGGGGAGACTCCTACAATGAGCAGTTCTTC. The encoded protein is CASSLVRGDSYNEQFF.

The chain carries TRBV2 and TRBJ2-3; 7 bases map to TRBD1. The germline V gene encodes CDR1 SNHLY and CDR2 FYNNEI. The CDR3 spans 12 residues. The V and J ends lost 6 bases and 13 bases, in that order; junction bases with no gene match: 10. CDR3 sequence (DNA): TGTGCCAGCAGCTACGGGACAGAGGGGGAGTATTTT. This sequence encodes CASSYGTEGEYF. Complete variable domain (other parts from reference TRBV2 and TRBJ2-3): EPEVTQTPSHQVTQMGQEVILRCVPISNHLYFYWYRQILGQKVEFLVSFYNNEISEKSEIFDDQFSVERPDGSNFTLKIRSTKLEDSAMYFCASSYGTEGEYFGPGTRLTVL.

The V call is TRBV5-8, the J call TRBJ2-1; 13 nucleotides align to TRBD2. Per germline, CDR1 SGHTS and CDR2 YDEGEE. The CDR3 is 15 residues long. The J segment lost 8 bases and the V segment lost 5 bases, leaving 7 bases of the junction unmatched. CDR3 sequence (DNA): TGTGCCAGCAGTTTACTAGCGGGGGGGCGTCATGAGCAGTTCTTC. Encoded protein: CASSLLAGGRHEQFF.

For the CDR3, the DNA is TGTGCCAGCAGCTTAAAGACCGGGACAGCTGCTGATACGCAGTATTTT. It is translated as CASSLKTGTAADTQYF. The chain joins TRBV7-3 to TRBJ2-3, with 7 bases aligning to TRBD1. The CDR3 runs to 16 residues. CDR1 and CDR2 (germline): SGHTA, FQGTGA. J gave up 6 bases and V 1 base, and 10 bases lay outside the gene matches.

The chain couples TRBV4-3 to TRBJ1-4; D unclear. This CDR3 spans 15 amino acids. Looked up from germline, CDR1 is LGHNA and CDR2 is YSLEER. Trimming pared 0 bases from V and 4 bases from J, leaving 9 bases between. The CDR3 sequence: CASSQEQTFNEKLFF. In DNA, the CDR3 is TGCGCCAGCAGCCAAGAACAGACCTTTAATGAAAAACTGTTTTTT.

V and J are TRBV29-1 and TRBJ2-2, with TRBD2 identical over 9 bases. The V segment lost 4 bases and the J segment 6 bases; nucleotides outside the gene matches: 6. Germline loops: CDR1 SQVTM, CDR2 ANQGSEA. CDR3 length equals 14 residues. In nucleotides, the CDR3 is TGCAGCGTTGTAAGCCTAGCGGGGTCCGGGGAGCTGTTTTTT. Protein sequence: CSVVSLAGSGELFF.

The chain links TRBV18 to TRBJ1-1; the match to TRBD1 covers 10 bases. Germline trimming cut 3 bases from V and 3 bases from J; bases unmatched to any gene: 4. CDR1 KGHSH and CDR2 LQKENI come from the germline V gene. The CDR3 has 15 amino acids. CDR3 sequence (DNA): TGTGCCAGCTCACCTTATGACAGGGGGCACACTGAAGCTTTCTTT. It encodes CASSPYDRGHTEAFF.

The CDR3 nucleotides read TGTGCCAGCAGCGCCGGGGGGGCTGGAAACACCATATATTTT. This encodes CASSAGGAGNTIYF. The V call is TRBV9, the J call TRBJ1-3; possibly TRBD1 for D (5 bases). Germline values: CDR1 SGDLS, CDR2 YYNGEE. CDR3 length equals 14 residues. Deletions cut 3 bases from V and 2 bases from J, with 9 bases between.

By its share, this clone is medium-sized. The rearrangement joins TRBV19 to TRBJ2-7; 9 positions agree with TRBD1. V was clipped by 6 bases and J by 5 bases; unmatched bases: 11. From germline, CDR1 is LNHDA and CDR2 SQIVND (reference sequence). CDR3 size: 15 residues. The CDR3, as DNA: TGTGCCAGTAGCCTCGGGACAGGGTTTAAGGACGAGCAGTACTTC. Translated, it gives CASSLGTGFKDEQYF.

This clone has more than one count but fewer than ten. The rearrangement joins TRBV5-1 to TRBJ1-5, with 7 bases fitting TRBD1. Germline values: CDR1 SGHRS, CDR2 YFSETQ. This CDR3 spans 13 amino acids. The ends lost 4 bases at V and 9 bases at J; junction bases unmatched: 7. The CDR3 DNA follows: TGCGCCAGCAGCCCCGCTGGGGACAGGCCCCAGCATTTT. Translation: CASSPAGDRPQHF.

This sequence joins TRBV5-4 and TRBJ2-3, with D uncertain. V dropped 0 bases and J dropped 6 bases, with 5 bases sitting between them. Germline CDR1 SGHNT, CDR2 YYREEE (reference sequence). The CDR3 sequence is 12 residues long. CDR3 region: CASSLAGDTQYF. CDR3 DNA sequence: TGTGCCAGCAGCTTGGCCGGGGATACGCAGTATTTT.

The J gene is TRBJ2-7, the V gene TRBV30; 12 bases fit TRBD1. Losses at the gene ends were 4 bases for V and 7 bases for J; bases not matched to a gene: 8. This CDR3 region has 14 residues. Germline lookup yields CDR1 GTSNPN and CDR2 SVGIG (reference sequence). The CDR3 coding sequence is TGTGCCTGGAAGGGACAGGGGGCTACGGGGGAGCAGTACTTC. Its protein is CAWKGQGATGEQYF. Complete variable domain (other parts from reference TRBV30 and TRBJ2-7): SQTIHQWPATLVQPVGSPLSLECTVEGTSNPNLYWYRQAAGRGLQLLFYSVGIGQISSEVPQNLSASRPQDRQFILSSKKLLLSDSGFYLCAWKGQGATGEQYFGPGTRLTVT.

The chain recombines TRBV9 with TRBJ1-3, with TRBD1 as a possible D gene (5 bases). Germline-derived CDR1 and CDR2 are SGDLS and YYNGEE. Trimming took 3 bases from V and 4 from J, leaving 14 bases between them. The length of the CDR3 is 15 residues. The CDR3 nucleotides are TGTGCCAGCAGCGACCTTCAGGGCACGGGAAACACCATATATTTT. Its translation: CASSDLQGTGNTIYF.

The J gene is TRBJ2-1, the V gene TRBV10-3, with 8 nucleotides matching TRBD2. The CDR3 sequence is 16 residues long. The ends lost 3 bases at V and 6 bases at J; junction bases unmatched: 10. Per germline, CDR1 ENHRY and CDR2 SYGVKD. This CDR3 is CAISEAGRGDSNEQFF. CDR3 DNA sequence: TGTGCCATCAGTGAAGCGGGGCGGGGGGATAGCAATGAGCAGTTCTTC.

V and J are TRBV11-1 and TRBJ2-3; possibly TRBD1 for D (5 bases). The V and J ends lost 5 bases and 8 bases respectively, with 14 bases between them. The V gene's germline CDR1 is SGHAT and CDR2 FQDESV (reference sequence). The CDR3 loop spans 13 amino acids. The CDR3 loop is CASSPRAMGTQYF. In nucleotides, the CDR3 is TGTGCCAGCAGCCCCAGGGCTATGGGTACGCAGTATTTT.

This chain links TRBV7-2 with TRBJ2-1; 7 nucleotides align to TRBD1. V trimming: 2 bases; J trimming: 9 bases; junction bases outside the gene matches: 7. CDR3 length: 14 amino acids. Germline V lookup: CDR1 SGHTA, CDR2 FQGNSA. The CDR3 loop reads CASSLKRQGSEQFF. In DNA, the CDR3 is TGTGCCAGCAGCTTAAAAAGACAGGGTTCTGAGCAGTTCTTC.